A selection of T cell receptor beta chains follows, all from one sample in a study of blood T cell repertoires in COVID-19. The table came from immunoSEQ multiplex PCR; TCRdb's copy has only in-frame clones and leaves some out. The sample has approximately 150,000 clones, 75% to 90% seen once. Sequenced: peripheral blood. All receptors derive from a man aged 18-30 years with COVID-19, enrolled during active disease. The CDR3 runs from the conserved cysteine through the conserved F or W. Fields, in order: CDR3 DNA, CDR3 protein, CDR3 length, J gene, V gene, clone size, D gene. D genes are given only for firm matches. Only part of the rows carry a size: once, few, many, or a class if the clone is expanded.

DNA: TGTGCCAGCAGCCCGACAGGGAATTCACCCCTCCACTTT; CDR3: CASSPTGNSPLHF; length: 13; J: TRBJ1-6; V: TRBV14; size: NA; D: TRBD1
DNA: TGTGCCAGCAGCCCCCCCCTAGCGGGACCCTACGAGCAGTACTTC; CDR3: CASSPPLAGPYEQYF; length: 15; J: TRBJ2-7; V: TRBV3-1/TRBV3-2; size: NA; D: TRBD2
DNA: TGTGCCTGGACCACAGGGGGCGTGGGAGAGACCCAGTACTTC; CDR3: CAWTTGGVGETQYF; length: 14; J: TRBJ2-5; V: TRBV30; size: NA; D: TRBD1
DNA: TGTGCCAGCAGTTACCTACGGAACACTGAAGCTTTCTTT; CDR3: CASSYLRNTEAFF; length: 13; J: TRBJ1-1; V: TRBV6-2/TRBV6-3; size: NA; D: NA
DNA: TGTGCCAGCAGCCTATTCTACGAGCAGTACTTC; CDR3: CASSLFYEQYF; length: 11; J: TRBJ2-7; V: TRBV6-2/TRBV6-3; size: NA; D: NA
DNA: TGCGCCAGCAGCCAAGATCACCGGCAGGGGGTCGACGAGCAGTACTTC; CDR3: CASSQDHRQGVDEQYF; length: 16; J: TRBJ2-7; V: TRBV4-1; size: NA; D: TRBD1
DNA: TGCGCCAGCAGCCAAGATCACAGGGGACTAGACTACGAGCAGTACTTC; CDR3: CASSQDHRGLDYEQYF; length: 16; J: TRBJ2-7; V: TRBV4-3; size: NA; D: NA
DNA: TGTGCCACCAGTGAATGGGGGACTAGGGGCCAAGAGACCCAGTACTTC; CDR3: CATSEWGTRGQETQYF; length: 16; J: TRBJ2-5; V: TRBV24-1; size: NA; D: TRBD2
DNA: TGTGCCTGGACCCCCCGGGACAGGGACTACAATGAGCAGTTCTTC; CDR3: CAWTPRDRDYNEQFF; length: 15; J: TRBJ2-1; V: TRBV30; size: NA; D: TRBD1
DNA: TGTGCCAGCAGCTCCAGGCTAGCGGGAGAAACCGGGGAGCTGTTTTTT; CDR3: CASSSRLAGETGELFF; length: 16; J: TRBJ2-2; V: TRBV13; size: NA; D: TRBD2
DNA: TGTGCCAGCAGCTTAGGGGGGTGGCTAGCGGGAGGGAATGAGCAGTTCTTC; CDR3: CASSLGGWLAGGNEQFF; length: 17; J: TRBJ2-1; V: TRBV7-6; size: NA; D: TRBD2
DNA: TGTGCCAGCATCAACCGGGAACATTTAAACACTGAAGCTTTCTTT; CDR3: CASINREHLNTEAFF; length: 15; J: TRBJ1-1; V: TRBV6-5; size: NA; D: NA
DNA: TGCGCCAGCAGCTTGGGTCTTGGTGCGGCGGGAGGTAACTACAATGAGCAGTTCTTC; CDR3: CASSLGLGAAGGNYNEQFF; length: 19; J: TRBJ2-1; V: TRBV5-1; size: once; D: TRBD2
DNA: TGTGCCAGCAGCTTTCGAGAGGGGAACACTGAAGCTTTCTTT; CDR3: CASSFREGNTEAFF; length: 14; J: TRBJ1-1; V: TRBV9; size: NA; D: NA
DNA: TGTGCCAGCAGCTTAGCTAGCAGCCAGGGTTTTACCTACGAGCAGTACTTC; CDR3: CASSLASSQGFTYEQYF; length: 17; J: TRBJ2-7; V: TRBV7-6; size: NA; D: NA
DNA: TGTGCCAGTAGTATAGGGCGCGGCAGCTACTACGAGCAGTACTTC; CDR3: CASSIGRGSYYEQYF; length: 15; J: TRBJ2-7; V: TRBV19; size: NA; D: NA
DNA: TGTGCCAGCAGCCACCTCAAGCCGGGACTTTACACAGATACGCAGTATTTT; CDR3: CASSHLKPGLYTDTQYF; length: 17; J: TRBJ2-3; V: TRBV3-1/TRBV3-2; size: NA; D: NA
DNA: TGTGCCAGCAGCCCCGGCACAGTCCAGCAGTATTTT; CDR3: CASSPGTVQQYF; length: 12; J: TRBJ2-3; V: TRBV7-3; size: NA; D: NA
DNA: TGTGCCAGCACCAACCCGGGGGGGTACCAAGAGACCCAGTACTTC; CDR3: CASTNPGGYQETQYF; length: 15; J: TRBJ2-5; V: TRBV7-9; size: NA; D: TRBD2
DNA: TGTGCCAGCGGAAAACAGGGGAACACTTACAATGAGCAGTTCTTC; CDR3: CASGKQGNTYNEQFF; length: 15; J: TRBJ2-1; V: TRBV6-5; size: NA; D: TRBD1
DNA: TGTGCCATCAGTGACCAGTCTAGCGTCATCTCCTACGAGCAGTACTTC; CDR3: CAISDQSSVISYEQYF; length: 16; J: TRBJ2-7; V: TRBV10-3; size: NA; D: NA
DNA: TGTGCCAGTCAGGGAACTGGGGCCAACGTCCTGACTTTC; CDR3: CASQGTGANVLTF; length: 13; J: TRBJ2-6; V: TRBV27; size: NA; D: NA
DNA: TGTGCCAGTCAGACAGGGGGGTATGGCTACACCTTC; CDR3: CASQTGGYGYTF; length: 12; J: TRBJ1-2; V: TRBV19; size: NA; D: TRBD1
DNA: TGTGCCACCAGTGATTTGGCGTTCTCCTACAATGAGCAGTTCTTC; CDR3: CATSDLAFSYNEQFF; length: 15; J: TRBJ2-1; V: TRBV24-1; size: NA; D: NA
DNA: TGTGCCAGCAGTTTTACCTTGAGGTTCAGCAATGAGCAGTTCTTC; CDR3: CASSFTLRFSNEQFF; length: 15; J: TRBJ2-1; V: TRBV6-2/TRBV6-3; size: NA; D: NA
DNA: TGTGCCAGCAGCCCTTGGGCCGGGACTAGCGGGAGGGACACCGGGGAGCTGTTTTTT; CDR3: CASSPWAGTSGRDTGELFF; length: 19; J: TRBJ2-2; V: TRBV28; size: NA; D: TRBD2
DNA: TGCGCCAGCAGCCAGGCGGGACTAGTGGGCACCGGGGAGCTGTTTTTT; CDR3: CASSQAGLVGTGELFF; length: 16; J: TRBJ2-2; V: TRBV4-3; size: NA; D: TRBD2
DNA: TGTGCCAGCAGCTTAGACCAGGAGCAGTTCTTC; CDR3: CASSLDQEQFF; length: 11; J: TRBJ2-1; V: TRBV7-6; size: NA; D: NA
DNA: TGTGCCAGTAGTGTCTACAATCAGCCCCAGCATTTT; CDR3: CASSVYNQPQHF; length: 12; J: TRBJ1-5; V: TRBV19; size: NA; D: NA
DNA: TGCGCCAGCAGCCTGGGAGTTTCTCGCGAGCAGTACTTC; CDR3: CASSLGVSREQYF; length: 13; J: TRBJ2-7; V: TRBV4-1; size: NA; D: NA
DNA: TGTGCCAGCAGCACGAACAGGGGGACCTACAATGAGCAGTTCTTC; CDR3: CASSTNRGTYNEQFF; length: 15; J: TRBJ2-1; V: TRBV7-2; size: NA; D: TRBD1
DNA: TGTGCCAGCAGCTTATCCACTAGCGGGGTAACCGGGGAGCTGTTTTTT; CDR3: CASSLSTSGVTGELFF; length: 16; J: TRBJ2-2; V: TRBV5-4; size: once; D: TRBD2
DNA: TGTGCCAGCAGCCTAGGGGAGGCGAACACTGAAGCTTTCTTT; CDR3: CASSLGEANTEAFF; length: 14; J: TRBJ1-1; V: TRBV7-2; size: few; D: NA
DNA: TGTGCCTGGAGCGAGGGGGTGGTAACAGATACGCAGTATTTT; CDR3: CAWSEGVVTDTQYF; length: 14; J: TRBJ2-3; V: TRBV30; size: NA; D: NA
DNA: TGTGCCACCAGTGGCCCGGACAGGGGGTCTTTAAATGAGCAGTTCTTC; CDR3: CATSGPDRGSLNEQFF; length: 16; J: TRBJ2-1; V: TRBV24-1; size: NA; D: TRBD1
DNA: TGTGCCAGCAGCAAGACAGACAGCTCCTACGAGCAGTACTTC; CDR3: CASSKTDSSYEQYF; length: 14; J: TRBJ2-7; V: TRBV7-9; size: NA; D: NA
DNA: TGTGCCAGCAGTTACTCCTATTTCTATGGCTACACCTTC; CDR3: CASSYSYFYGYTF; length: 13; J: TRBJ1-2; V: TRBV6-2/TRBV6-3; size: few; D: NA
DNA: TGCGCCAGCAGCCAAGAAGGACTAGCGGGAGGAGAGACCCAGTACTTC; CDR3: CASSQEGLAGGETQYF; length: 16; J: TRBJ2-5; V: TRBV4-1; size: medium-sized; D: TRBD2
DNA: TGTGCCAGTTGGCGAGCGTTAGGGGCCTACAATGAGCAGTTCTTC; CDR3: CASWRALGAYNEQFF; length: 15; J: TRBJ2-1; V: TRBV27; size: NA; D: NA